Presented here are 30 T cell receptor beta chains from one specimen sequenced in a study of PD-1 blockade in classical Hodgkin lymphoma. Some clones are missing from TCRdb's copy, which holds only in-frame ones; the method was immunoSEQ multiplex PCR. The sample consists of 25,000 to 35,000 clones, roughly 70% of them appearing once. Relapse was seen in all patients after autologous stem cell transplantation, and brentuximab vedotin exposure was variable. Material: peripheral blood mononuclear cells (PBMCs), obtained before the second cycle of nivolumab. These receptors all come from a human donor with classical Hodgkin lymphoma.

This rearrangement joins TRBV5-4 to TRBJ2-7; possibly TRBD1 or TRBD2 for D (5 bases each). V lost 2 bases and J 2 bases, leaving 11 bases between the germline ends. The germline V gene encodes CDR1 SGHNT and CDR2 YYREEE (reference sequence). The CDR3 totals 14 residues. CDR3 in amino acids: CASSFLGETYEQYV. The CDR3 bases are TGTGCCAGCAGCTTTCTGGGGGAGACCTACGAGCAGTACGTC.

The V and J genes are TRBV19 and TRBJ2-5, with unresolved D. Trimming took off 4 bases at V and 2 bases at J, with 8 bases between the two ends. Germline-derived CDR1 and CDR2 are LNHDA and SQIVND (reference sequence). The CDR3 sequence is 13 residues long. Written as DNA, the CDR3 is TGTGCCAGTAGTACGCGTTATCAAGAGACCCAGTACTTC. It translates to CASSTRYQETQYF.

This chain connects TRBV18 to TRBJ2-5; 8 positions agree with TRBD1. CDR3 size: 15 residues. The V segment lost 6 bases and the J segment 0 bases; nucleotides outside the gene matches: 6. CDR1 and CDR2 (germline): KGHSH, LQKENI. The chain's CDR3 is CASSPRQGNQETQYF. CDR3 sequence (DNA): TGTGCCAGCTCCCCGAGACAGGGGAACCAAGAGACCCAGTACTTC.

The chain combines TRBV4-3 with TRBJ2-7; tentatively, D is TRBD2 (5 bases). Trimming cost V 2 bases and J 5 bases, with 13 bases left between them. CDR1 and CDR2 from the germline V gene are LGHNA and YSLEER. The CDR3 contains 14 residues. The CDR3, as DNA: TGCGCCAGCAGCCAATCTCAGCGGTATCACGAGCAGTACTTC. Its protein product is CASSQSQRYHEQYF.

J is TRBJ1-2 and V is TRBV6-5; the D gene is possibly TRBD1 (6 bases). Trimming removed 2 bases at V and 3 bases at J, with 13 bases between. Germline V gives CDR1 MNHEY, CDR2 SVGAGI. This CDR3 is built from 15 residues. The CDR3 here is CASSYAEEGDYGYTF. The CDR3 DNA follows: TGTGCCAGCAGTTACGCTGAAGAGGGGGACTATGGCTACACCTTC.

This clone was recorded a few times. CDR3 sequence reads: CASSDARGLAGSTGELFF. The CDR3 coding sequence is TGTGCCAGCAGTGACGCCCGAGGACTAGCGGGGAGCACCGGGGAGCTGTTTTTT. The gene calls are TRBV6-1 and TRBJ2-2, with 12 nucleotides matching TRBD2. CDR3 size: 18 residues. Germline values: CDR1 MNHNS, CDR2 SASEGT. The J segment lost 4 bases and the V segment lost 3 bases, leaving 9 bases of the junction unmatched.

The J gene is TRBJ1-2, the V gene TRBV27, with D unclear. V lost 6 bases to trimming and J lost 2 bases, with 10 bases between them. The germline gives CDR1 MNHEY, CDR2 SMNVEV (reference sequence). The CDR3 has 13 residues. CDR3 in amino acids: CASRRDLNYGYTF. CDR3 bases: TGTGCCAGCAGGAGAGACCTAAACTATGGCTACACCTTC.

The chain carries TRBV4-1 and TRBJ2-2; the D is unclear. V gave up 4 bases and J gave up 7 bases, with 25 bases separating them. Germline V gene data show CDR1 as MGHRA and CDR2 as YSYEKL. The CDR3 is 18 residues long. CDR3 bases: TGCGCCAGCAGCCCCGCAGAGCTTGGATGGGTCGGTCACGGGGAGCTGTTTTTT. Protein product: CASSPAELGWVGHGELFF.

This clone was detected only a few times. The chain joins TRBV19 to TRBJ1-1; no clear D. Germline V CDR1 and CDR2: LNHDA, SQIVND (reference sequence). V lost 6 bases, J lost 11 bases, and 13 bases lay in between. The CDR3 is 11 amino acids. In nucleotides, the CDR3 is TGTGCCAGTAGAACCCCAACCGGGGCTTTCTTT. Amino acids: CASRTPTGAFF.

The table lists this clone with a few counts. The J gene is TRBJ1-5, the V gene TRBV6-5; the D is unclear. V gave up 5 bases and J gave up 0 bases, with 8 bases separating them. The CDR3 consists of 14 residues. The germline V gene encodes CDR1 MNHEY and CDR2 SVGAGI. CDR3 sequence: CASSLKDSNQPQHF. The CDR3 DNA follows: TGTGCCAGCAGTCTGAAGGATAGCAATCAGCCCCAGCATTTT.

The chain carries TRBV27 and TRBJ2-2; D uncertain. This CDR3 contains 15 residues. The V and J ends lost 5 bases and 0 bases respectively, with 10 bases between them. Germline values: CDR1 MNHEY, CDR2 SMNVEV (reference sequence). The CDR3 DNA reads TGTGCCAGCAGTCCTTTCCGGTCGAACACCGGGGAGCTGTTTTTT. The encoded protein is CASSPFRSNTGELFF.

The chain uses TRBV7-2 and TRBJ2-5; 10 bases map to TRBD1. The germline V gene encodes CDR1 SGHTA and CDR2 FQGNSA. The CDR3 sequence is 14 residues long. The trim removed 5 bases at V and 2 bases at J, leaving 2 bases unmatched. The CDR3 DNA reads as TGTGCCAGCAGCAAGGACAGGGGGCAAGAGACCCAGTACTTC. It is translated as CASSKDRGQETQYF.

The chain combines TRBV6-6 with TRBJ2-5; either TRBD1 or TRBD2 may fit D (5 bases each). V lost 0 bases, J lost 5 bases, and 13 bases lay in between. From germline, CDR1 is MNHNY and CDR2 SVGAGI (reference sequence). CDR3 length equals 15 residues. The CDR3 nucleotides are TGTGCCAGCAGTTACTCGAGGTCAGGGAGTGAGACCCAGTACTTC. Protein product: CASSYSRSGSETQYF.

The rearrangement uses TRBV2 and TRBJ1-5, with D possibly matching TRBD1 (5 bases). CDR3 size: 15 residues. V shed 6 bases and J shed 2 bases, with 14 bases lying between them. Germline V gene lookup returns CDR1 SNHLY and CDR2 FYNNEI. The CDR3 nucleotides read TGTGCCAGCAGAAAAGGGGCGGTGGGCAATCAGCCCCAGCATTTT. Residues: CASRKGAVGNQPQHF.

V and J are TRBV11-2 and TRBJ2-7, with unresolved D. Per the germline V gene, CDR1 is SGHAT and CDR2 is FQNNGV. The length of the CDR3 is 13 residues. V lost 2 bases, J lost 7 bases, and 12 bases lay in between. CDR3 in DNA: TGTGCCAGCAGCTTATCGGGTGCGAGGGAGCAGTACGTC. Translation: CASSLSGAREQYV.

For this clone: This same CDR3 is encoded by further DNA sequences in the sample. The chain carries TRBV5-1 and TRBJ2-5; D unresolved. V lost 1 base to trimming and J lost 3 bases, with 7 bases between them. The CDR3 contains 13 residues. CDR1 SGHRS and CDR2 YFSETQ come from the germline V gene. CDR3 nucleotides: TGCGCCAGCAGCTTGACAGTAAAAGAGACCCAGTACTTC. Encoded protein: CASSLTVKETQYF.

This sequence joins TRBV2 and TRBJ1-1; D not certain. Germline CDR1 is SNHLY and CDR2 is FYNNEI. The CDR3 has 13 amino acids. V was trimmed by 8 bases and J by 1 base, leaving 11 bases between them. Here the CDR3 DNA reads TGTGCCAGCTCCATAAGGGAGAACACTGAAGCTTTCTTT. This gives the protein CASSIRENTEAFF.

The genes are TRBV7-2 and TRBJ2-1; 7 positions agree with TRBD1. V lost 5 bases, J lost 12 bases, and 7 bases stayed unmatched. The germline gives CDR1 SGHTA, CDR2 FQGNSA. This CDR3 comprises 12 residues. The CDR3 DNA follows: TGTGCCAGCAGCCCCGACAGGGACAGGCAGTTCTTC. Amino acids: CASSPDRDRQFF.

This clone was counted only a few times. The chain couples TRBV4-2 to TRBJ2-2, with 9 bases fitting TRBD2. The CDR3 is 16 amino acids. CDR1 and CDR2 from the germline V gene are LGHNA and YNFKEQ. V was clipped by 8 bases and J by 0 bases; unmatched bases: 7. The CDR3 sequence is CASDQRGVTNTGELFF. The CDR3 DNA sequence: TGTGCCAGCGACCAGCGGGGGGTAACGAACACCGGGGAGCTGTTTTTT.

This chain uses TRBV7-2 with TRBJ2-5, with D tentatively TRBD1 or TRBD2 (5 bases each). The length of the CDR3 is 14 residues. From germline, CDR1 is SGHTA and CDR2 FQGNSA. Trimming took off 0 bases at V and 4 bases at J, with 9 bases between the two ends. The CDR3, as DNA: TGTGCCAGCAGCTTAGCGGGGGTGGCAGAGACCCAGTACTTC. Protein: CASSLAGVAETQYF.

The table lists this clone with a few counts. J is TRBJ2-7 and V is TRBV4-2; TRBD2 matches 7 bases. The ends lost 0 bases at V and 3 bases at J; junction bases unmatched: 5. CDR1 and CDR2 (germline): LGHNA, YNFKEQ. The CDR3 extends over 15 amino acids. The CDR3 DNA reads TGTGCCAGCAGCCAAGAAAATGGCGGGGGCTACGAGCAGTACTTC. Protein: CASSQENGGGYEQYF.

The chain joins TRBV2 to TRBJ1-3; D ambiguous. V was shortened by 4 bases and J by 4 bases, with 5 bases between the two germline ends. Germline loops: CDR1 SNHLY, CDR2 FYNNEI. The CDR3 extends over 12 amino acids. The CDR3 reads CASSVGGNTIYF. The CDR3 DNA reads TGTGCCAGCAGTGTTGGGGGAAACACCATATATTTT.

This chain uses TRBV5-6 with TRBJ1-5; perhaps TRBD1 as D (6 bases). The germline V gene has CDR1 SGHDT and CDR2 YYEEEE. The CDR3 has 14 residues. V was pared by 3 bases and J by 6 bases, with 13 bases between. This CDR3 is CASSSSGGAQPQHF. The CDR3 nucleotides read TGTGCCAGCAGCTCATCGGGGGGCGCTCAGCCCCAGCATTTT.

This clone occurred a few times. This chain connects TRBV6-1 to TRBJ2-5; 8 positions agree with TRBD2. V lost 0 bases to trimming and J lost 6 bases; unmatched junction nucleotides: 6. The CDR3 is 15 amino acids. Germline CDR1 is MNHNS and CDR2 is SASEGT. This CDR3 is CASSEASGGGQTQYF. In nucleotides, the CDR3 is TGTGCCAGCAGTGAAGCTTCGGGGGGGGGACAGACCCAGTACTTC.

The DNA of the CDR3 is TGTGCCAGCAGCTTCAACGACAGGGACAATTCACCCCTCCACTTT. Protein: CASSFNDRDNSPLHF. This chain joins TRBV6-5 and TRBJ1-6, with 7 bases matching TRBD1. V trimming: 6 bases; J trimming: 7 bases; junction bases outside the gene matches: 9. Germline V CDR1 and CDR2: MNHEY, SVGAGI. The CDR3 loop spans 15 amino acids.

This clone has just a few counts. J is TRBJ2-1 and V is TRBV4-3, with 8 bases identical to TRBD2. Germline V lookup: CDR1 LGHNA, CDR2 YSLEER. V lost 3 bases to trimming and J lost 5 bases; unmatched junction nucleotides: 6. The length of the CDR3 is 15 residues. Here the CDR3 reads CASSHGRDWNNEQFF. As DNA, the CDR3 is TGCGCCAGCAGCCACGGGAGGGACTGGAACAATGAGCAGTTCTTC.

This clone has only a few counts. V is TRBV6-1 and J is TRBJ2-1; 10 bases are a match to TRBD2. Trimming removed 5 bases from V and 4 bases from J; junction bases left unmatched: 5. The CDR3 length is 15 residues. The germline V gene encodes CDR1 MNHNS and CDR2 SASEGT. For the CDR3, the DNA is TGTGCCAGCAGTAGAGATAGCGGGGGGTACAATGAGCAGTTCTTC. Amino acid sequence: CASSRDSGGYNEQFF.

CDR3 in DNA: TGCGCCAGCAGCCCCGTTGGAAGGGGAAGCTCCTATAATTCACCCCTCCACTTT. Translating gives CASSPVGRGSSYNSPLHF. The chain uses TRBV4-1 and TRBJ1-6; tentatively, D is TRBD1 (5 bases). This CDR3 has 18 amino acids. Germline V gene lookup returns CDR1 MGHRA and CDR2 YSYEKL. V lost 4 bases, J lost 0 bases, and 16 bases lay in between.

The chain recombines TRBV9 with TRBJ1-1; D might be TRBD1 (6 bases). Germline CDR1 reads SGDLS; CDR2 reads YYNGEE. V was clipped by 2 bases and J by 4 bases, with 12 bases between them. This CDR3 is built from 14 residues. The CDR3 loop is CASSVVGAPTEAFF. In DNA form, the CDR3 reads TGTGCCAGCAGCGTCGTGGGGGCTCCCACTGAAGCTTTCTTT.

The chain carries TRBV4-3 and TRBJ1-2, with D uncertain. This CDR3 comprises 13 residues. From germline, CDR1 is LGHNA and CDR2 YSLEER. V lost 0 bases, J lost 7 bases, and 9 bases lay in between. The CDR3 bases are TGCGCCAGCAGCCAAGATCTGAGTGTTGGCTACACCTTC. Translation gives CASSQDLSVGYTF.